This T cell receptor (beta chain) is drawn from a study of blood T cell repertoires in COVID-19 (dated by TCRdb to the early 2020s). A note on the overall study: Samples covering the acute and convalescent phases of COVID-19 were provided by collaborators in the United States, Italy and Spain. The material from the prospective study consisted of cDNA or gDNA derived from T cells, B-cell-depleted T cells, or PBMCs. Deeply sampled blood TCRbeta repertoires from subjects exposed to, actively infected with, or recovered from COVID-19 were included in the dataset. The repertoires were made available in a free public database intended to serve as a resource for research on the immune response to SARS-CoV-2. Samples came from the ongoing ImmuneRACE study (first 160 participants) plus 1,254 subjects from 6 global collaborators. The sample metadata nearly always contained a de-identified subject ID, COVID-19 status, age in years and sex. Where available, HLA class I and class II types were obtained from metadata supplied by the sample provider rather than from assay-based typing.

Each collaborating institution followed its own protocols to collect whole blood in K2EDTA tubes. Collaborator samples were shipped for TCRbeta analysis as frozen whole blood, isolated PBMCs, or DNA extracted from either sample type. The paper's findings and limits, for the study overall: Clinical and demographic metadata were provided uncurated, with the amount varying by source and participant.

Comments on this clone: What this receptor recognizes is not known. No clone much larger than this one lies a single base away; base qualities are absent.

TCRbeta CDR3 regions were amplified from genomic DNA by means of the immunoSEQ Assay, a bias-controlled multiplex PCR. Processing in the source paper ran as follows. Nucleated cell counts per sample were estimated from amplification of reference gene primers within the assay. To quantify the absolute abundance of each unique TCRbeta CDR3 rearrangement, sequence reads were collapsed and filtered. For each sample, productive Simpson clonality was calculated as the square root of Simpson's diversity index across productive rearrangements. The immuneACCESS repertoire file appears here via TCRdb, limited to in-frame rearrangements. These files lack a portion of the clones; in checked studies, under half of the deficit traces to unresolved V genes, and the cause of the others is not known. The V and J calls and clone size were taken over from that table, and D and trimming were inferred from the DNA. Recorded for this sample are about 59,000 clones; around 79% of them occurred a single time. About 3.3% of the sample is held by the ten biggest clonotypes.

V trim: 4 bases; J trim: 4 bases; unmatched bases: 11. Reading the germline V gene (reference sequence) gives CDR1 SGHNT and CDR2 YYREEE. Including the terminal cysteine and phenylalanine, the CDR3 comprises 16 residues. Only CDR3 DNA remains: 48 bases, in frame from the first base. This TCR came from a man between 60 and 75 years old with acute or convalescent COVID-19. The sequence joins TRBV5-4 to TRBJ1-2; TRBD1 fits 9 bases in the junction. Sequencing input: peripheral blood. The nucleotide sequence reads TGTGCCAGCAGCGCCGGACGACAGGGGGAGGGCTATGGCTACACCTTC. The encoded protein is CASSAGRQGEGYGYTF.